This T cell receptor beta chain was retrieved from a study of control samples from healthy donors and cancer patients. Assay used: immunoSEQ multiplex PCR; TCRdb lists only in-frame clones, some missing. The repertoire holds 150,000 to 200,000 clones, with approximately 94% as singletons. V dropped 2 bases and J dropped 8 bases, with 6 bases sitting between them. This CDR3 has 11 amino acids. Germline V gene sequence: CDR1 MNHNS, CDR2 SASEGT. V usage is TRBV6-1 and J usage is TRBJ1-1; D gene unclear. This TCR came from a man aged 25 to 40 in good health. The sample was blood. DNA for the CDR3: TGTGCCAGCAGTGAAACAGTGGAAGCTTTCTTT. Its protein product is CASSETVEAFF.